This is a list of T cell receptor beta chains from one sample in a study of blood T cells in healthy people across ages. TCRdb called the 5' RACE reads again in MiXCR, with one record for every CDR3 protein. The data show about 1.4 million distinct CDR3 sequences, around 59% seen once. The sequenced sample consisted of blood. The receptor source for this set is a man between 18 and 29 years old in good health. Each CDR3 is given with its conserved first and last residue. Each record gives: J gene, clone size, V gene, D gene, CDR3 DNA, CDR3 protein. The D gene is left open where the match is weak. Rows may omit the clone size; those that give it use once, few, many or a size class.

TRBJ2-3 - TRBV30 - TGTGCCTGGAGTCTCGGGAGCTTAGATACGCAGTATTTT CAWSLGSLDTQYF
TRBJ2-7 - TRBV25-1 - TGTGCCAGCAGTGAATATACCCCGACCTACGAGCAGTACTTC CASSEYTPTYEQYF
TRBJ2-5 few TRBV4-2 - TGTGCCAGCAGCCAAGACAGGAAGGGCACCGCCGGAGAGACCCAGTACTTC CASSQDRKGTAGETQYF
TRBJ2-1 - TRBV12-5 - TGTGCTAGTGGTGGAGGGATATCCTACAATGAGCAGTTCTTC CASGGGISYNEQFF
TRBJ1-2 - TRBV7-2 TRBD1 TGTGCCAGCAGCTTTCTCGGGACAGGGGAGAGCTACACCTTC CASSFLGTGESYTF
TRBJ1-1 few TRBV4-2 - TGTGCCAGCAGCCAAGTCGCCAGAGGGGGCACTGAAGCTTTCTTT CASSQVARGGTEAFF
TRBJ1-2 few TRBV29-1 - TGCAGCGTTGCCGAGAAATATGGCTACACCTTC CSVAEKYGYTF
TRBJ2-2 few TRBV12-3/TRBV12-4 - TGTGCCAGCAGTTTTCGTTTTTGGCAGAACACCGGGGAGCTGTTTTTT CASSFRFWQNTGELFF
TRBJ2-7 - TRBV27 - TGTGCCCGCAGTTCCGAGGGGGGCCTTAACGAGCAGTACTTC CARSSEGGLNEQYF
TRBJ2-2 few TRBV7-2 TRBD2 TGTGCCACCTACAAGAGCGGGGGCTCGAACACCGGGGAGCTGTTTTTT CATYKSGGSNTGELFF
TRBJ2-7 few TRBV12-3/TRBV12-4 - TGTGCCAGCAGTTTCGGGACTGAGACCTACGAGCAGTACTTC CASSFGTETYEQYF
TRBJ2-7 - TRBV10-3 - TGTGCCATCAGTGATTCCGGGACACCCTCCTACGAGCAGTACTTC CAISDSGTPSYEQYF
TRBJ2-5 - TRBV6-1 TRBD1 TGTGCCAGCAGTAGCATTACGGGACAGGGAATTTTAGAGACCCAGTACTTC CASSSITGQGILETQYF
TRBJ1-6 - TRBV15 - TGTGCCACCGGGGACGAGTTGTCACCCCTCCACTTT CATGDELSPLHF
TRBJ1-2 - TRBV7-9 TRBD1 TGTGCCAGCAGCACGGGACAGTTCCCCTATGGCTACACCTTC CASSTGQFPYGYTF
TRBJ2-2 - TRBV29-1 - TGCAGCGTTGTGGGATCCCTAGGCACCGGGGAGCTGTTTTTT CSVVGSLGTGELFF
TRBJ2-7 - TRBV29-1 - TGCAGCGCCCGAAGTCCGACCACCTACGAGCAGTACTTC CSARSPTTYEQYF
TRBJ1-4 - TRBV3-1 - TGTGCCAGCAGCCAAGGCCCCCGGGGGGGAGCTAATGAAAAACTGTTTTTT CASSQGPRGGANEKLFF
TRBJ2-3 many TRBV3-1 - TGTGCCAGCAGCCACAGGAACACAGATACGCAGTATTTT CASSHRNTDTQYF
TRBJ2-6 few TRBV4-1 - TGCGCCAGCAGCCAAGATTGGGCAGGGTCTGGGGCCAACGTCCTGACTTTC CASSQDWAGSGANVLTF
TRBJ1-2 - TRBV9 - TGTGCCAGCAGCGTAGCCCACGGACAGAATGGCTACACCTTC CASSVAHGQNGYTF
TRBJ2-7 once TRBV27 - TGTGCCAGCAGTGCAGTCTCCTACAATGAGCAGTACTTC CASSAVSYNEQYF
TRBJ1-1 - TRBV14 - TGTGTCAGCAGCCAAGATGTGGGGCTCGTAAACACTGAAGCTTTCTTT CVSSQDVGLVNTEAFF
TRBJ2-1 - TRBV5-4 TRBD1 TGTGCCAGCAGCCCTTCCCAGGACAGGGTTTTAAATGAGCAGTTCTTC CASSPSQDRVLNEQFF
TRBJ2-7 - TRBV18 TRBD2 TGTGCCAGCTCACTCGACCTAGCGGGAGAAAACGAGCAGTACTTC CASSLDLAGENEQYF
TRBJ2-7 - TRBV20-1 - TGCAGTGCTAGTCGTCAGGGCGCAACCTACGAGCAGTACTTC CSASRQGATYEQYF
TRBJ2-2 - TRBV29-1 - TGCAGCGGCCTTCCGGGGCCCGCCGGGGAGCTGTTTTTT CSGLPGPAGELFF
TRBJ1-6 - TRBV28 TRBD1 TGTGCCAGCAGCACCGGGACAGGGAACGGTTCACCCCTCCACTTT CASSTGTGNGSPLHF
TRBJ2-5 many TRBV20-1 - TGCAGTGGGGGGGTACAAGAGACCCAGTACTTC CSGGVQETQYF
TRBJ2-1 once TRBV11-2 TRBD1 TGTGCCAGCAGCGCAGGACAGGAAGCCCATCATAATGAGCAGTTCTTC CASSAGQEAHHNEQFF
TRBJ2-6 few TRBV20-1 - TGCAGTGCTAGAAGGGTTGGCAGACGCTCTGGGGCCAACGTCCTGACTTTC CSARRVGRRSGANVLTF
TRBJ2-5 - TRBV7-8 TRBD1 TGTGCCAGCAGCTTACATCCGACAGGGAACCAAGAGACCCAGTACTTC CASSLHPTGNQETQYF
TRBJ1-4 - TRBV5-1 TRBD1 TGCGCCAGCAGCTTGGCCGGGACAGGGGGCTCTCTGGCAACTAATGAAAAACTGTTTTTT CASSLAGTGGSLATNEKLFF
TRBJ2-7 many TRBV12-3/TRBV12-4 - TGTGCCAGCAGTTTTTTGGGCTACGAGCAGTACTTC CASSFLGYEQYF
TRBJ2-7 - TRBV9 - TGTGCCAGCAGCCCCACGGGGGTCGGCTCCTACGAGCAGTACTTC CASSPTGVGSYEQYF
TRBJ2-1 once TRBV5-1 - TGCGCCAGCAGCTTGGAGGGACCAGCGGATTACAATGAGCAGTTCTTC CASSLEGPADYNEQFF
TRBJ2-7 - TRBV29-1 - TGCAGCGTTGAGGATCGGGCGATAGGCGAAACCTACGAGCAGTACTTC CSVEDRAIGETYEQYF
TRBJ2-1 - TRBV11-1 - TGTGCCAGCAGTTCCCCCAAGGGGGGCCCTTCCTACAATGAGCAGTTCTTC CASSSPKGGPSYNEQFF
TRBJ1-5 - TRBV4-1 - TGCGCCAGCAGCCAAGGGCCTGAGATGCAGCCCCAGCATTTT CASSQGPEMQPQHF
TRBJ2-7 - TRBV6-2/TRBV6-3 TRBD1 TGTGCCAGCATAGCTCGGGACAGACCCCTCTACGAGCAGTACTTC CASIARDRPLYEQYF
TRBJ2-7 few TRBV6-6 - TGTGCCAGCAGGTCCCTTGCAGGGGAGTTTGGCGAGCAGTACTTC CASRSLAGEFGEQYF
TRBJ2-7 - TRBV3-1 - TGTGCCAGCAGCCAAGACCACAGGGCCTTCTACGAGCAGTACTTC CASSQDHRAFYEQYF
TRBJ2-7 - TRBV13 TRBD2 TGTGCCAGCAGCTTATCGGCTAGCGGACACATTTCGGGGGAGCAGTACTTC CASSLSASGHISGEQYF
TRBJ2-5 - TRBV3-1 - TGTGCCAGCAGCCAAGGGGCAGGCCTGCAAGAGACCCAGTACTTC CASSQGAGLQETQYF
TRBJ1-2 - TRBV9 - TGTGCCAGCAGCGTAACCTCGACATCGGGTGGCTACACCTTC CASSVTSTSGGYTF
TRBJ2-7 - TRBV11-1 - TGTGCCAGCAGCTCCTCTGCCCCCTACGAGCAGTACTTC CASSSSAPYEQYF
TRBJ2-3 - TRBV7-6 - TGTGCCAGCAGCTTAGCGGCACAGGGATGGTCAGATACGCAGTATTTT CASSLAAQGWSDTQYF
TRBJ2-1 few TRBV4-1 - TGCGCCAGCAGCCAAGCTCTAGGCAATGAGCAGTTCTTC CASSQALGNEQFF
TRBJ1-2 - TRBV27 - TGTGCCAGCAGTTACCAGGGAGGAGGAATCTATGGCTACACCTTC CASSYQGGGIYGYTF
TRBJ2-7 - TRBV3-1 TRBD1 TGTGCCAGCAGCAAGCCGGGACAGGGGACCTACGAGCAGTACTTC CASSKPGQGTYEQYF
TRBJ1-5 - TRBV2 - TGTGCCAGCAGTGCTACGGACAGCGATAATCAGCCCCAGCATTTT CASSATDSDNQPQHF
TRBJ2-3 - TRBV11-2 TRBD2 TGTGCCAGCAGCTTAGATCAGACTAGCGGGGCTACGCAGTATTTT CASSLDQTSGATQYF
TRBJ2-1 once TRBV28 TRBD1 TGTGCCAGCAGTTTATGGGACAGGGTCTACAATGAGCAGTTCTTC CASSLWDRVYNEQFF
TRBJ1-5 few TRBV12-3/TRBV12-4 TRBD1 TGTGCCAGCAGTAAACAGGGGAATACCAATCAGCCCCAGCATTTT CASSKQGNTNQPQHF
TRBJ1-5 - TRBV20-1 TRBD1 TGCAGTGCAAGGGACAGGTTTTCCTCCTATAGCAATCAGCCCCAGCATTTT CSARDRFSSYSNQPQHF
TRBJ2-7 - TRBV4-1 - TGCGCCAGCAGCCAAGCCTCACCCTCTTACGAGCAGTACTTC CASSQASPSYEQYF
TRBJ2-4 once TRBV4-1 TRBD1 TGCGCCAGCAGCCAAGGGCGTACAGGGGCCTACAATGAGCAGTACTTC CASSQGRTGAYNEQYF
TRBJ2-1 few TRBV2 TRBD1 TGTGCCAGCACACACAGGGGTTGGAATGAGCAGTTCTTC CASTHRGWNEQFF
TRBJ1-2 - TRBV7-2 - TGTGCCAGCAGCTTGTGGCGCCAGGCCCTCTATGGCTACACCTTC CASSLWRQALYGYTF